This TCR beta chain stems from a study of early T cells in non-severe SARS-CoV-2 infection (dated by TCRdb to the early 2020s). Study-level background: Because TCR sequencing was done on bulk RNA from unsorted whole blood, the alpha and beta chains could not be paired. Results the study describes overall, beyond this receptor: VDJdb matching was skewed toward anti-spike CD8 responses and likely underestimated virus-specific expansions, missing private and CD4 specificities.

This clonotype was seen a handful of times. Its target antigen remains unknown. No much larger clonotype is one base removed from it; base qualities were not supplied. A case-control design nested within a healthcare worker cohort in London, UK, was used, with weekly nasopharyngeal swab PCR tests and blood sampling performed. Healthcare workers were recruited during the week of the UK lockdown, between 23 and 31 March 2020, and followed weekly for up to roughly 15 weeks. Library preparation employed 5' RACE. Reads for this sample came from a NextSeq 500. In the TCR library protocol, unique molecular identifiers were attached to individual cDNA molecules to correct for PCR bias and sequencing error. Sequencing covered both TCR alpha and beta chains, and within each sample the abundances of alpha and beta sequences were tightly co-correlated. Turning to the authors' computational methods: Decombinator V4 was used to annotate TCR sequences for V gene, J gene and CDR3. TCRs were defined as expanded if a significant change between any two time points was detected under a Poisson model with p below 0.0001. TCR abundances were normalised to the total number of TCRs sequenced per sample and expressed as counts per million. TRAV1-2 paired with TRAJ12, TRAJ20 or TRAJ33 defined MAIT TCRs, while TRAV10 paired with TRAJ18 defined iNKT TCRs. VDJdb, accessed 1 November 2021, was searched for CMV, EBV and SARS-CoV-2 annotated TCRs, with TCRs annotated for multiple antigens excluded. The public reads were reprocessed in TCRdb via fastp at Q25 and MiXCR, keeping in-frame beta chains. Every CDR3 protein is listed once, alongside the most common genes and DNA of its rows. For this entry, the V and J calls and clone size follow TCRdb and not the study's own pipeline. The sample profile shows 75,000 or so distinct CDR3 sequences; roughly an eighth of them were found once. Approximately 5% of the sample goes to the ten largest clones.

Via the germline V gene, CDR1 is KGHDR and CDR2 SFDVKD. Reading from cysteine to phenylalanine, the CDR3 counts 11 amino acids. Only the CDR3 part of the read is kept: 33 bases, read in frame from the first base. The V end loses 0 bases and the J end loses 5 bases, and a stretch of 0 bases separates them. The sequencing used whole blood, collected at baseline. The origin of this receptor is an adult who was a healthcare worker with PCR-confirmed SARS-CoV-2 infection or an uninfected control (not recorded which). The rearrangement joined TRBV24-1 to TRBJ1-2, with the D gene too uncertain to name. The encoded CDR3 is CATSDLYGYTF. The nucleotide sequence is TGTGCCACCAGTGATTTGTATGGCTACACCTTC.